One T cell receptor beta chain is described in this entry. This clonotype has ten or more counts. No cognate antigen has been identified for it. No quality values exist for individual bases; no much larger clone is one base distant. The germline V gene provides CDR1 SGDLS and CDR2 YYNGEE. The CDR3 has 16 amino acids, counting the end cysteine and phenylalanine. Of the read, only the CDR3 DNA is kept; its 48 bases are in frame from base 1. V is pared back by 4 bases and J by 2 bases, with 17 bases lying between the germline termini. Sequencing was carried out with an Illumina HiSeq 2500. Quantitative 5'-RACE with molecular barcodes was used to prepare TCR beta libraries. The authors processed their data as follows. To identify disease-linked TCR variants, a new computational method was used, one built on a probabilistic model of VDJ rearrangement. TCRdb reran the public reads through fastp at Q25 and MiXCR, keeping productive beta chains. Merged by CDR3 protein, the rows form single entries marked with the most common genes and DNA. Clone size and V and J calls follow TCRdb, not the original study. The sample profile shows tens of thousands of distinct CDR3 sequences; about 2.5% of them were found once. Together, the top ten hold 7.7% of the sample.

This entry comes from a study of CD8 T cells in ankylosing spondylitis (dated by TCRdb to about 2017). Background for the entire study: T cell receptor beta repertoires were profiled in healthy donors and ankylosing spondylitis patients so that disease-linked TCR variants could be found. In total, the full study cohort was made up of some 110 healthy donors and more than 20 ankylosing spondylitis patients. Peripheral blood was sampled, and synovial fluid was also collected from ankylosing spondylitis patients.

What the authors observed across the whole study: In peripheral blood, the disease-linked clones were found at relatively low frequencies and had a CD8+ phenotype. Significant enrichment of the disease-linked clones was reported in matched synovial fluid samples from ankylosing spondylitis patients. Some of the motif variants had been reported before in the synovial fluid and blood of reactive arthritis patients, a finding that suggests common disease-initiation mechanisms. Blood from ankylosing spondylitis patients appeared to be characterized by a TCR beta motif made up of several highly homologous amino acid variants.

Sequences were obtained from blood, either unsorted or a sorted T cell fraction (not recorded which). The origin of this receptor is a female donor with ankylosing spondylitis or in good health (not recorded which). Rearrangement joined TRBV9 to TRBJ2-3, with an unclear D gene assignment. The CDR3 is CASSIQAGGLTDTQYF. Read as DNA, the sequence is TGTGCCAGCAGCATACAAGCCGGCGGTCTCACAGATACGCAGTATTTT.